Only a few counts were recorded for the clone carrying this TCR beta chain. These data originate in a study of blood T cell repertoires in COVID-19. Study at large: The United States, Italy and Spain were the sources of the acute and convalescent COVID-19 samples. Sources were T cells, B-cell-depleted T cells, or PBMCs; the material itself was cDNA or gDNA.

In the source study's methods: Nucleated cell counts were estimated from reference gene primer amplification. Repertoires were generated with immunoSEQ multiplex PCR, while TCRdb's copy carries only in-frame clones and drops some. That table gives V, J and clone size, and the DNA gave D and trimming. Of some 51,000 clones detected, around 90% appear once; the ten largest clones hold around 14%. The material sequenced was peripheral blood. This sequence originates from a human donor with active COVID-19. The donor label of this sample is uncertain.

The CDR3 region has the DNA TGTGCCAGCAGCTTACGGACTAGCACAGATACGCAGTATTTT. Its translation: CASSLRTSTDTQYF. The chain links TRBV11-1 to TRBJ2-3, with a tentative D call TRBD2 (5 bases). The germline V and J ends were trimmed by 2 bases and 0 bases, with 6 bases remaining between them. The V gene's germline CDR1 is SGHAT and CDR2 FQDESV (reference sequence). There are 14 residues in the CDR3.